This TCR beta chain was obtained from a study of cytomegalovirus exposure and HLA in healthy donors. Of note for this clone: Its antigen is unidentified.

Study-wide points: Reports showed the classifier diagnosing cytomegalovirus status with high specificity and sensitivity.

Germline CDR1 reads MNHNS; CDR2 reads SASEGT. Trimming shortened V by 7 bases and J by 6 bases, and 15 bases separated the two germline ends. The CDR3 length is 13 residues. It was with 60 Vbeta and 13 Jbeta primers that the PCR ran. Only in-frame clones appear in the TCRdb table, and some are missing; sequencing was by immunoSEQ multiplex PCR. The data show about 190,000 clones, 75% to 90% seen once. The V call is TRBV6-1, the J call TRBJ1-1; maybe TRBD1 (6 bases). The sample consisted of PBMCs. The origin of this receptor is a boy under 10 years old in good health and CMV-seronegative. The DNA of the CDR3 is TGTGCCAGCAACAACCCAGGGGTCGCTGAAGCTTTCTTT. Translation gives CASNNPGVAEAFF.